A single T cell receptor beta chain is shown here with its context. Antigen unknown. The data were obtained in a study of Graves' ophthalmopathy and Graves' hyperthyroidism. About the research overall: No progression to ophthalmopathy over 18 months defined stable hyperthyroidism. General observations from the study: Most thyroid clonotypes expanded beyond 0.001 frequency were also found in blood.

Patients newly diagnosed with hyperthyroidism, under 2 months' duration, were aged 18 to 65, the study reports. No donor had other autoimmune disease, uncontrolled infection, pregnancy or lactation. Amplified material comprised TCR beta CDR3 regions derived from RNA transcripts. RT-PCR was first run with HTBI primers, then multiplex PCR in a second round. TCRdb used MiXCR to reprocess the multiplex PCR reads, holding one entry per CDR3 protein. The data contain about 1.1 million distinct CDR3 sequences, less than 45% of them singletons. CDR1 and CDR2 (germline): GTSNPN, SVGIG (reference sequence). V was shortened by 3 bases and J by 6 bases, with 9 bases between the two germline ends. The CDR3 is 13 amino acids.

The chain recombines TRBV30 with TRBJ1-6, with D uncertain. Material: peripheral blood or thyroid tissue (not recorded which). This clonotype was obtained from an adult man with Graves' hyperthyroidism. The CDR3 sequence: CAWRVGTNSPLHF. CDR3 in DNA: TGTGCCTGGAGGGTAGGAACTAATTCACCCCTCCACTTT.